This T cell receptor beta chain originates from a study of siplizumab effects on memory and regulatory T cells. Details on this clone: As yet, its antigen is unknown.

Clones were sequenced by immunoSEQ multiplex PCR, and TCRdb holds only the in-frame ones, with some missing. The repertoire includes around 110,000 clones, about 94% of them detected once, and under 2% sits in the top ten. This CDR3 is 15 amino acids long. The ends were cut back, 7 bases at V and 3 bases at J, with 16 bases in the middle. Germline lookup yields CDR1 MNHNY and CDR2 SVGAGI (reference sequence). Study results and limitations: Naive T cells apparently outstripped memory cells in diversity and seemed major alloresponse contributors. Proliferating CD4+ or CD8+ clones, roughly 80-95% of them, lacked an assignable naive or memory phenotype. The mapping of alloreactive clones to unstimulated subsets covered only a minor fraction of them.

The rearrangement joins TRBV6-6 to TRBJ2-1, with D perhaps TRBD1 or TRBD2 (6 bases each). This receptor was identified in a human donor in good health. Sequenced: non-Treg CD4+ T cells sorted from blood. The DNA for the CDR3 is TGTGCCAGCACCCTAAAGGGGGGATTCTACAATGAGCAGTTCTTC. Translation gives CASTLKGGFYNEQFF.